One TCR beta chain is described in this entry. The antigen it recognizes is unknown. There are no base qualities to consult, and no much larger clone falls within one base. The sample is drawn from a study of shared clonotypes between healthy human individuals (dated by TCRdb to 2020 to 2022). Some background on the complete study: A couple of women and a few men aged 18 to 49 years were included in the cohort. For each donor, CD4 naive and CD4 memory were each given three plates, CD8 naive was given two plates, and CD8 memory was given one plate. Blood TCR repertoires of roughly 5 healthy adults were deeply sequenced to estimate repertoire size and the extent of clonotype sharing between individuals. Different laboratories and diverse techniques were used to prepare libraries and sequence TCR repertoires, to increase sequencing depth and limit assay-specific biases. Per donor, leukapheresis produced somewhere between about 0.9 and 9.5 billion PBMCs.

The full study reports these points: Sampling was limited to blood, and TCR repertoires in tissue likely differ from TCR repertoires in blood. Pairwise subsampling led to the expectation that sequencing depth would affect the degree of clonotype sharing among donors. When a few donors were compared, the shared fraction of clonotypes was 5% to 6.5% for naive CD4, about 4% for naive CD8, 2.3% for memory CD4, and less than 0.45% for memory CD8. Estimated clonotype richness was generally larger for naive than for memory subsets. The genetic and exposure-history diversity represented was limited by the small number of donors. Incomplete sequencing was indicated by rarefaction of sorted-subset datasets, despite the large sequencing depth. Higher generation probabilities were observed for clonotypes shared by all four sorted-subset donors than for non-shared clonotypes.

Healthy HIV-negative adults with no recently reported acute infections or vaccinations were included as donors. Only Caucasian adults living in Nashville, Tennessee, USA were represented among the donors. Magnetic negative selection was used to enrich CD4+ T cells, after which naive cells were positively selected on CD45RA and the negative fraction became the memory subset. Blood was collected by leukapheresis, and PBMCs were isolated by Ficoll-Histopaque density gradient centrifugation and then cryopreserved in liquid nitrogen vapor phase. Purity and quantity of every magnetically sorted T cell population were checked by analytical flow cytometry. Each sorted fraction had its genomic DNA isolated and then quantified by UV absorbance on a Nanodrop 2000c. The CDR3 starts with the cysteine, ends with the phenylalanine, and has 14 residues. CDR3 DNA only is kept here, 42 bases in frame from base 1. The V and J ends are trimmed by 5 bases and 10 bases, leaving 21 bases between them. The CDR1 and CDR2 encoded by the germline V gene (reference sequence) are MNHEY and SMNVEV.

TCR CDR3 regions were amplified from genomic DNA by multiplex PCR using the deep immunoSEQ assay. For each cell subset, the extracted genomic DNA was distributed evenly across all wells of several immunoSEQ 96-well plates, and each plate served as one replicate. For sorted subsets, 200 to 250 ng of genomic DNA, equivalent to 25,000 to 35,000 T cell genomes, went into each replicate PCR. The purified libraries were quantified using a Qubit 3.0 fluorometer, sized with a Bioanalyzer 2100, and then quantified again using the KAPA Library Quantification kit. Every immunoSEQ 96-well plate was sequenced on a separate single-read 150-cycle Illumina NextSeq 550 flow cell. In the authors' own workflow: Because only junctional sequences without quality scores were contained in the immunoSEQ output, filtering matching that applied to full-length reads could not be performed. To assign V/J genes and CDR3, sequences were annotated against IMGT germline references using PyIR, a Python wrapper for IgBLAST v1.9. Reads with weak V/J assignments (E-value above 1e-6), missing CDR3, stop codons, out-of-frame junctions, or ambiguous translated residues were removed. V3J clonotypes were defined by identical inferred V gene, J gene, and CDR3 amino acid sequence. Percentage overlap between repertoires was calculated by dividing the number of shared unique clonotypes by the size of the smaller repertoire. Richness of each repertoire was evaluated using RTK rarefaction, the Chao1 estimator, and Recon v2.1 estimates of unobserved clonotypes. OLGA was used to compute generation probabilities for all TCRbeta clonotypes that the gDNA method yielded from a handful of donors. TCRdb carries this immuneACCESS record with in-frame sequences only. Its versions omit some clonotypes, under half of them owing to an unresolved V gene in the studies checked, with the rest unexplained. V and J calls and clone size are as listed in that table; D and trimming were resolved from the DNA. Within this sample are some 980,000 clones, with about 80% of them counted one time only. Together, the top ten hold approximately 1.5% of the sample.

The clonotype originates from a man between 18 and 35 years old in good health. Sequencing input: memory CD4+ T cells sorted from blood. Read against the paper, the sample's cell subset or site label means: CD45RA-negative fraction. This sequence uses TRBV27 and TRBJ2-7; no D gene is confidently identified. The DNA reads as follows: TGTGCCAGCAGTCGGGCCGCACGTTCCTACGGCCAGTACTTC. The translation is CASSRAARSYGQYF.